The 5 T cell receptor beta chains presented below share a single source sample, sequenced in a study of blood T cell repertoires in COVID-19. The repertoire was sequenced with immunoSEQ multiplex PCR; TCRdb's copy has only in-frame clones and lacks some. The sample contains 300,000 to 400,000 clones, roughly 87% of which appear only once. Source material: PBMCs or T cells enriched from blood (not recorded which). The source of these receptors is a woman aged 25 to 45 who had recovered from COVID-19.

CDR3 in amino acids: CSVEVRQGGGEAFF. CDR3 nucleotide sequence: TGCAGCGTTGAAGTACGGCAGGGCGGGGGTGAAGCTTTCTTT. The chain links TRBV29-1 to TRBJ1-1, with D possibly being TRBD1 (5 bases). Trimming removed 1 base at V and 7 bases at J, with 16 bases between. This CDR3 contains 14 residues. CDR1 is SQVTM, CDR2 ANQGSEA, per germline. Supplemented by reference TRBV29-1 and TRBJ1-1, the full variable domain reads SAVISQKPSRDICQRGTSLTIQCQVDSQVTMMFWYRQQPGQSLTLIATANQGSEATYESGFVIDKFPISRPNLTFSTLTVSNMSPEDSSIYLCSVEVRQGGGEAFFGQGTRLTVV.

This chain connects TRBV24-1 to TRBJ2-2; 7 bases are shared with TRBD1. V gave up 6 bases and J gave up 1 base; unmatched junction bases: 4. From germline, CDR1 is KGHDR and CDR2 SFDVKD. This CDR3 is 15 amino acids long. CDR3 amino acids: CATSQGVLNTGELFF. CDR3 in DNA: TGTGCCACCAGTCAGGGGGTGCTGAACACCGGGGAGCTGTTTTTT.

The chain employs TRBV5-1 and TRBJ1-1; D perhaps matches TRBD1 (5 bases). Germline-derived CDR1 and CDR2 are SGHRS and YFSETQ. This CDR3 has 14 amino acids. V dropped 0 bases and J dropped 1 base, with 7 bases sitting between them. The CDR3 reads CASSLVQGNTEAFF. The CDR3 DNA reads as TGCGCCAGCAGCTTGGTGCAGGGGAACACTGAAGCTTTCTTT.

The gene calls are TRBV3-1 (or the pseudogene TRBV3-2) and TRBJ1-2, with TRBD1 matching 10 bases. This CDR3 comprises 15 residues. CDR1 LGHDT and CDR2 YNNKEL come from the germline V gene (reference sequence). The junction had 6 bases not matched to a gene; V was cut back by 4 bases and J by 4 bases. The CDR3 bases are TGTGCCAGCAGCCCAGGACAGGGGGAAGGCTATGGCTACACCTTC. It is translated as CASSPGQGEGYGYTF.

This clone was seen only once. The rearrangement uses TRBV7-8 and TRBJ2-3; 8 bases line up with TRBD1. V gave up 2 bases and J gave up 5 bases; unmatched junction bases: 12. From germline, CDR1 is SGHVS and CDR2 FQNEAQ. The CDR3 consists of 17 residues. CDR3 nucleotides: TGTGCCAGCAGCTTAATACAGGGGGGTCCCGGGAGAGATACGCAGTATTTT. The encoded protein is CASSLIQGGPGRDTQYF.